This T cell receptor (beta chain) was recovered during a study of cytomegalovirus exposure and HLA in healthy donors. This table comes from immunoSEQ multiplex PCR, and its TCRdb copy is limited to in-frame clones, with some not included. The sample holds more than 250,000 clones, around 90% seen once. The CDR3 sequence is 13 residues long. Germline loops: CDR1 LGHNA, CDR2 YSLEER. Losses at the gene ends were 3 bases for V and 9 bases for J; bases not matched to a gene: 5. The rearrangement uses TRBV4-3 and TRBJ2-1; 7 nucleotides match TRBD1. This sequence originates from a woman aged 30 to 39 in good health and CMV-seronegative. The sample taken for sequencing was PBMCs. CDR3: CASSQADRVEQFF. The CDR3 nucleotides read TGCGCCAGCAGCCAGGCTGACAGGGTTGAGCAGTTCTTC.